The 18 T cell receptor beta chains below were found in one sample sequenced in a study of T cells in Graves' hyperthyroidism and ophthalmopathy. The CDR3 regions of TCR beta were amplified from RNA transcripts. HTBI primers were the set used in a first-round RT-PCR of the TCR CDR3. TCRdb passed the multiplex PCR reads through MiXCR, listing each CDR3 protein once. The repertoire consists of hundreds of thousands of distinct CDR3 sequences, with around 24% occurring once and the leading ten covering 11%. Sequenced input: blood. The receptors derive from a woman aged 30 to 39 with Graves' ophthalmopathy.

This clonotype was found many times. The V and J genes are TRBV5-8 and TRBJ1-1; D gene unclear. The CDR3 totals 15 residues. Trimming cost V 2 bases and J 0 bases, with 11 bases left between them. The germline V gene encodes CDR1 SGHTS and CDR2 YDEGEE. The CDR3 nucleotides are TGTGCCAGCAGCTTTAGAGCTACCTTGAACACTGAAGCTTTCTTT. Translated: CASSFRATLNTEAFF.

This clonotype was seen repeatedly, ten times or more. The CDR3 loop is CASSANHYRGNTEAFF. DNA of the CDR3: TGTGCCAGCAGCGCCAACCATTACAGGGGGAACACTGAAGCTTTCTTT. The gene calls are TRBV11-2 and TRBJ1-1; 7 bases fit TRBD1. From germline, CDR1 is SGHAT and CDR2 FQNNGV. Trimming cost V 5 bases and J 1 base; bases outside gene matches: 10. This CDR3 has 16 amino acids.

For this clonotype: A read error may be the cause here, since a much bigger clone is one base away. The V and J genes are TRBV12-3 or TRBV12-4 and TRBJ2-5; TRBD2 aligns across 11 bases. This CDR3 contains 17 residues. CDR3 loop: CASSLGGLADRQEIQYF. Written as DNA, the CDR3 is TGTGCCAGCAGTTTAGGGGGACTAGCGGACCGACAAGAGATCCAGTACTTC.

This clonotype has more than one count but fewer than ten. The V gene is TRBV19, the J gene TRBJ1-1, with D unclear. Germline CDR1 is LNHDA and CDR2 is SQIVND (reference sequence). This CDR3 is built from 15 residues. V lost 5 bases, J lost 4 bases, and 17 bases lay in between. The DNA of the CDR3 is TGTGCCAGTAGTTCCTCCCGGGTCGGGAGCACTGAAGCTTTCTTT. Its translation: CASSSSRVGSTEAFF.

The J gene is TRBJ1-5, the V gene TRBV28; D not certain. The CDR3 totals 10 residues. Germline CDR1 and CDR2: MDHEN and SYDVKM. V was pared by 3 bases and J by 7 bases, with 1 base between. CDR3 sequence reads: CASSFQPQHF. Written as DNA, the CDR3 is TGTGCCAGCAGTTTCCAGCCCCAGCATTTT.

The sample holds many counts of this clonotype. This chain connects TRBV6-5 to TRBJ1-1; weak D call: TRBD1 (6 bases). The ends were cut back, 6 bases at V and 4 bases at J, with 15 bases in the middle. The V gene's germline CDR1 is MNHEY and CDR2 SVGAGI. CDR3 length: 14 amino acids. CDR3 sequence: CASRARGDGTEAFF. The DNA of the CDR3 is TGTGCCAGCAGGGCCAGGGGTGACGGCACTGAAGCTTTCTTT.

This clonotype has a handful of counts. This chain uses TRBV28 with TRBJ2-7; TRBD2 might be the D (6 bases). Germline loops: CDR1 MDHEN, CDR2 SYDVKM. Trimming removed 3 bases from V and 2 bases from J, with 14 bases in between. This CDR3 contains 15 residues. The CDR3 bases are TGTGCCAGCAGTTTCATTAGCGGTACTCCCTACGAGCAGTACTTC. This gives the protein CASSFISGTPYEQYF.

The chain uses TRBV6-2 or TRBV6-3 and TRBJ2-4, with 9 positions matching TRBD1. J gave up 8 bases and V 2 bases, and 7 bases lay outside the gene matches. The germline gives CDR1 MNHEY, CDR2 SVGEGT. CDR3 length: 15 residues. CDR3 sequence: CASSYGDRDLDIQYF. Here the CDR3 DNA reads TGTGCCAGCAGTTACGGGGACAGGGATTTAGACATTCAGTACTTC.

This clonotype was recorded many times. The chain uses TRBV28 and TRBJ2-7, with 12 bases identical to TRBD1. Germline CDR1 and CDR2: MDHEN and SYDVKM. The CDR3 covers 13 residues. The V gene end was trimmed by 8 bases and the J gene end by 4 bases; junction bases not matched to a gene: 3. The CDR3 sequence: CASGTGGFYEQYF. The CDR3 DNA reads as TGTGCCAGCGGGACAGGGGGCTTTTACGAGCAGTACTTC.

A remark on this clonotype: Lacking the conserved final phenylalanine or tryptophan, this CDR3 likely reflects a read error. The rearrangement joins TRBV20-1 to TRBJ1-2; D uncertain. Deletions cut 7 bases from V and 2 bases from J, with 17 bases between. Germline CDR1 reads DFQATT; CDR2 reads SNEGSKA (reference sequence). CDR3 length: 14 amino acids. The CDR3 coding sequence is TGCAGTGTTTTTATCCGACCACTCAACTATGGCTACACCGTC. This sequence encodes CSVFIRPLNYGYTV.

The chain recombines TRBV12-3 or TRBV12-4 with TRBJ2-5; tentative D call: TRBD2 (6 bases). This CDR3 contains 14 residues. Trimming removed 4 bases from V and 4 bases from J, with 13 bases in between. CDR3 DNA sequence: TGTGCCAGCAGTTCCGGGAGATGGGGAGAGACCCAGTACTTC. Translation gives CASSSGRWGETQYF.

The chain links TRBV27 to TRBJ1-1, with TRBD1 matching over 9 bases. The length of the CDR3 is 12 residues. The germline gives CDR1 MNHEY, CDR2 SMNVEV (reference sequence). The ends lost 5 bases at V and 9 bases at J; junction bases unmatched: 4. The CDR3 reads CASSPGTGKAFF. CDR3 DNA: TGTGCCAGCAGTCCCGGGACAGGGAAAGCTTTCTTT.

This chain links TRBV12-3 or TRBV12-4 with TRBJ2-7; 7 bases are a match to TRBD1. CDR3 length equals 14 residues. V trimming: 7 bases; J trimming: 2 bases; junction bases outside the gene matches: 8. The CDR3 is CASIQGTATYEQYF. The CDR3 coding sequence is TGTGCCAGCATCCAAGGGACAGCGACCTACGAGCAGTACTTC.

This chain joins TRBV7-7 and TRBJ2-7; no definite D call. The CDR3 covers 14 residues. Trimming removed 11 bases at V and 2 bases at J, with 19 bases between. Germline CDR1 is SSHAT and CDR2 is FNYEAQ (reference sequence). In DNA, the CDR3 is TGTGCCGTCTCAGCCGACGGATCTCCCTACGAGCAGTACTTC. Translation: CAVSADGSPYEQYF.

The table lists this clonotype with a few counts. The chain carries TRBV12-3 or TRBV12-4 and TRBJ2-5, with 8 bases matching TRBD2. The CDR3 runs 15 residues. Trimming at V came to 7 bases and at J to 5 bases, leaving 12 bases not matched to a gene. The CDR3 region has the DNA TGTGCCAGCATCCCCGGGGGGGGGGCGATGGAGACCCAGTACTTC. Its translation is CASIPGGGAMETQYF.

This rearrangement joins TRBV28 to TRBJ2-2; 7 bases align to TRBD2. The CDR3 is 14 amino acids. V was clipped by 6 bases and J by 6 bases; unmatched bases: 7. Germline assignment: CDR1 MDHEN and CDR2 SYDVKM. The CDR3 loop reads CASRKSTSAGELFF. The CDR3 nucleotides read TGTGCCAGCAGGAAATCCACTAGCGCCGGGGAGCTGTTTTTT. Combining the CDR3 with reference TRBV28 and TRBJ2-2 gives the whole variable domain DVKVTQSSRYLVKRTGEKVFLECVQDMDHENMFWYRQDPGLGLRLIYFSYDVKMKEKGDIPEGYSVSREKKERFSLILESASTNQTSMYLCASRKSTSAGELFFGEGSRLTVL.

With regard to this clonotype: A much larger clone differs from this one at a single base, so this may be a read error. The chain combines TRBV2 with TRBJ2-7, with 8 bases identical to TRBD1. The CDR3 has 15 residues. Germline CDR1 is SNHLY and CDR2 is FYNNEI. CDR3 sequence (DNA): TGTACCAGCAGTGTTTCCGGGACAGGTCGACGTGAGCAGTACTTC. Encoded protein: CTSSVSGTGRREQYF.

This clonotype appeared many times. The V call is TRBV28, the J call TRBJ2-7; TRBD1 aligns across 8 bases. The CDR3 spans 16 residues. The trim removed 2 bases at V and 4 bases at J, leaving 10 bases unmatched. The germline V gene has CDR1 MDHEN and CDR2 SYDVKM. CDR3 sequence (DNA): TGTGCCAGCAGTTTACCTACAGGGGGGCTGGGGTACGAGCAGTACTTC. It yields the protein CASSLPTGGLGYEQYF.